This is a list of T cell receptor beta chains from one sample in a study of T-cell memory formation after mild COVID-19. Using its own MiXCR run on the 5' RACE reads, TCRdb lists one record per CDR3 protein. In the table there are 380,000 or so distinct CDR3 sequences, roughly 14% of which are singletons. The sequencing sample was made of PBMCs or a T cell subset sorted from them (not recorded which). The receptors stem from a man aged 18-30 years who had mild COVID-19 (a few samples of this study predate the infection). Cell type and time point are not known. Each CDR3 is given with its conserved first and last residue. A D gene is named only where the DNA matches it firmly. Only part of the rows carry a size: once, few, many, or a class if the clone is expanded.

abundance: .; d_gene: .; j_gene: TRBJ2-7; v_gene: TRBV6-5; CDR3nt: TGTGCCAGCAGTTACAGAGTGGGTTCCTACGAGCAGTACTTC; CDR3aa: CASSYRVGSYEQYF
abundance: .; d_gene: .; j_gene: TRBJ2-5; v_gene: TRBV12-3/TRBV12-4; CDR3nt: TGTGCCAGCAAGGGGAGTGGGGGGACCCAGTACTTC; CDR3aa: CASKGSGGTQYF
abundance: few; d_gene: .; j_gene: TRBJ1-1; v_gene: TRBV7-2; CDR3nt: TGTGCCAGCAGCTTAATGGGGGGCACTGAAGCTTTCTTT; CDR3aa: CASSLMGGTEAFF
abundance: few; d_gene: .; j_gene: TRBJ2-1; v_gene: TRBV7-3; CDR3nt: TGTGCCAGCAGCTTAATAGCAGCCAATGAGCAGTTCTTC; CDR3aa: CASSLIAANEQFF
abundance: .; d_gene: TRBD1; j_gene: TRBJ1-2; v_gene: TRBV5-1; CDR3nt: TGCGCCAGCAGCTATCAACAGGGGGCGGACTATGGCTACACCTTC; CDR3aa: CASSYQQGADYGYTF
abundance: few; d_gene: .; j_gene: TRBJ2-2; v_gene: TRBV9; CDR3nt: TGTGCCAGCAGTTCACAGCTCGTCGCGAACACCGGGGAGCTGTTTTTT; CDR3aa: CASSSQLVANTGELFF
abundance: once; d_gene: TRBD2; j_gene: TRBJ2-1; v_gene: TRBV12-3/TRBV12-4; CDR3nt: TGTGCCAGCAACGGGGGGTTCAGGGACAATGAGCAGTTCTTC; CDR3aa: CASNGGFRDNEQFF
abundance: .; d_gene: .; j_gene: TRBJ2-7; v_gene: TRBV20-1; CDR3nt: TGCAGTGCTAGAGATCTCTTGGGGGGCAGCTCCTACGAGCAGTACTTC; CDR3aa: CSARDLLGGSSYEQYF
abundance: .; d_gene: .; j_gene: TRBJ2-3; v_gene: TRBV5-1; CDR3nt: TGCGCCAGCAGCCCGCTACCCGGGACTGGCACAGATACGCAGTATTTT; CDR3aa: CASSPLPGTGTDTQYF
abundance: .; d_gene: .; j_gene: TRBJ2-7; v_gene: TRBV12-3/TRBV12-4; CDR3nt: TGTGCCAGCAGTTCCCGGGACACTTACGAGCAGTACTTC; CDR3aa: CASSSRDTYEQYF
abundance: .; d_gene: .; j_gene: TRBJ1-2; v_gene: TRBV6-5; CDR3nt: TGTGCCAGCAGTTACGGTCGCGGACGAGACTATGGCTACACCTTC; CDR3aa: CASSYGRGRDYGYTF
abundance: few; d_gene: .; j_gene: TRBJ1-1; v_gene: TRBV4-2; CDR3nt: TGTGCCAGCAGCCAAGATTTAAGGGTGGGCACTGAAGCTTTCTTT; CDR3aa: CASSQDLRVGTEAFF
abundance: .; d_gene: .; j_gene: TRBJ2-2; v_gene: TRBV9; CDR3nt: TGTGCCAGCAGATTACTAACGGGGAGGTCCGGGGAGCTGTTTTTT; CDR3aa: CASRLLTGRSGELFF
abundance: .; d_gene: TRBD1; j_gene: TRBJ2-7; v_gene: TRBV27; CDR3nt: TGTGCCAGCAGGCGTCAGGAGGACAGGGGAGGCGAGCAGTACTTC; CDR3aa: CASRRQEDRGGEQYF
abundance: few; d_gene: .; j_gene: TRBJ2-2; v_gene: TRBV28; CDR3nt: TGTGCCAGCAGTCTTGGGCGGGGGGAGCTGTTTTTT; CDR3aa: CASSLGRGELFF
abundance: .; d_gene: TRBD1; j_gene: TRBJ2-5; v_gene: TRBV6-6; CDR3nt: TGTGCCAGCAGTTTTGGACAGGGGCGTCACTTC; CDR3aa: CASSFGQGRHF
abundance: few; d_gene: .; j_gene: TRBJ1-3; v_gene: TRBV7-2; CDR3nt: TGTGCCAGCAGCAAGCACACCTCTGGAAACACCATATATTTT; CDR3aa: CASSKHTSGNTIYF
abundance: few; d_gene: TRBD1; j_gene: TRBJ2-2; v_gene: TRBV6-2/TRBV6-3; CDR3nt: TGTGCCAGCAGTTCCGGGACAGTAAAAACCGGGGAGCTGTTTTTT; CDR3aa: CASSSGTVKTGELFF
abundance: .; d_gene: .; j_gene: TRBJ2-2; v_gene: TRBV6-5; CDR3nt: TGTGCCAGCAGGGAAGGGGGGAACACCGGGGAGCTGTTTTTT; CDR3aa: CASREGGNTGELFF
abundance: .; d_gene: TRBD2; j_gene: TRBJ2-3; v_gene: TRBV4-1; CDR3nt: TGCGCCAGCAGCCACTCCCCAGCGGGGGGGCTCAATACGCAGTATTTT; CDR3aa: CASSHSPAGGLNTQYF
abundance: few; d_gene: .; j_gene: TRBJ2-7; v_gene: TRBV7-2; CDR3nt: TGTGCCAGCAGTGTTCGCGAGGGCACCTACGAGCAGTACTTC; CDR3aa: CASSVREGTYEQYF